The T cell receptor (beta chain) under discussion was sequenced for a study of blood T cell repertoires in COVID-19. Study-wide background: PBMCs, B-cell-depleted T cells, or T cells provided the cDNA or gDNA that made up the material.

In the original analysis: Scientists estimated how many nucleated cells there were by amplifying reference gene primers. TCRdb keeps only in-frame clones here, not all; method: immunoSEQ multiplex PCR. The V and J calls and clone size come from that table; D and trimming were worked out from the DNA. The data show some 150,000 clones, 70% to 90% seen once. The sample taken for sequencing was peripheral blood. The sequence was obtained from a man in his forties who had recovered from COVID-19.

The CDR3 protein is CASSLPGTGANNEQFF. The CDR3 coding sequence is TGCGCCAGCAGCCTACCCGGGACAGGGGCCAACAATGAGCAGTTCTTC. The rearrangement uses TRBV5-1 and TRBJ2-1, with 10 bases lining up with TRBD1. This CDR3 has 16 residues. Trimming at V came to 4 bases and at J to 5 bases, leaving 9 bases not matched to a gene. The V gene's germline CDR1 is SGHRS and CDR2 YFSETQ.